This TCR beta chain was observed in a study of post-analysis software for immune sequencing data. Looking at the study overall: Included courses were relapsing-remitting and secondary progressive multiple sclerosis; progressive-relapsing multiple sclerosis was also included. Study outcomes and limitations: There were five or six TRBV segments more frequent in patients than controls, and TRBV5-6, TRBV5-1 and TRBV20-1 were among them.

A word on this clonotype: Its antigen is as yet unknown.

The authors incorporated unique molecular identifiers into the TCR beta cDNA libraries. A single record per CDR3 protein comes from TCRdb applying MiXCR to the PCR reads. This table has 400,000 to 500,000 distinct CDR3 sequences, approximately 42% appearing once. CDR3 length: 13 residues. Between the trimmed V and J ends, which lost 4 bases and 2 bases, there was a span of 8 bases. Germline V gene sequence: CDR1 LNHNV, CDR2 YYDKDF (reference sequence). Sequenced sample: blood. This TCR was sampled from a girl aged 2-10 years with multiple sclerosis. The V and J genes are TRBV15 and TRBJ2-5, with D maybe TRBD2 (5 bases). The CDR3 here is CATSISGQETQYF. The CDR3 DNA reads TGTGCCACCAGCATAAGCGGTCAAGAGACCCAGTACTTC.